The 4 T cell receptor beta chains given below trace back to one sample, sequenced in a study of blood T cell repertoires in COVID-19. Some clones are missing from TCRdb's copy, which holds only in-frame ones; the method was immunoSEQ multiplex PCR. The sample contains tens of thousands of clones, roughly nine tenths of which appear only once. Input material: peripheral blood. These receptors originate from a woman aged 50 to 60 with active COVID-19.

The chain combines TRBV30 with TRBJ1-2, with D tentatively TRBD1 (6 bases). The germline CDR1 and CDR2 sequences are GTSNPN and SVGIG (reference sequence). V dropped 5 bases and J dropped 1 base, with 8 bases sitting between them. CDR3 length: 12 amino acids. The CDR3 sequence: CAWGQINYGYTF. DNA of the CDR3: TGTGCCTGGGGACAGATTAACTATGGCTACACCTTC.

J is TRBJ2-7 and V is TRBV28, with TRBD2 matching over 11 bases. Trimming at V came to 4 bases and at J to 0 bases, leaving 5 bases not matched to a gene. Germline V gene sequence: CDR1 MDHEN, CDR2 SYDVKM. The CDR3 contains 16 residues. The CDR3 DNA reads as TGTGCCAGCAGTTCTCCAACTAGCGGGAGCTCCTACGAGCAGTACTTC. Protein sequence: CASSSPTSGSSYEQYF.

The V gene is TRBV7-3, the J gene TRBJ2-3; 10 bases are a match to TRBD2. The V gene end was trimmed by 5 bases and the J gene end by 3 bases; junction bases not matched to a gene: 5. The germline gives CDR1 SGHTA, CDR2 FQGTGA. The CDR3 covers 15 residues. The CDR3 sequence is CASSRTSGATDTQYF. DNA of the CDR3: TGTGCCAGCAGCCGAACTAGCGGGGCGACAGATACGCAGTATTTT.

The chain combines TRBV30 with TRBJ1-1; no clear D. The V and J ends lost 3 bases and 0 bases respectively, with 11 bases between them. Germline-derived CDR1 and CDR2 are GTSNPN and SVGIG (reference sequence). This CDR3 comprises 14 residues. The CDR3 DNA is TGTGCCTGGAGGTCGTCAGACATGAACACTGAAGCTTTCTTT. It translates to CAWRSSDMNTEAFF. The whole variable domain, filled in from reference TRBV30 and TRBJ1-1, reads SQTIHQWPATLVQPVGSPLSLECTVEGTSNPNLYWYRQAAGRGLQLLFYSVGIGQISSEVPQNLSASRPQDRQFILSSKKLLLSDSGFYLCAWRSSDMNTEAFFGQGTRLTVV.